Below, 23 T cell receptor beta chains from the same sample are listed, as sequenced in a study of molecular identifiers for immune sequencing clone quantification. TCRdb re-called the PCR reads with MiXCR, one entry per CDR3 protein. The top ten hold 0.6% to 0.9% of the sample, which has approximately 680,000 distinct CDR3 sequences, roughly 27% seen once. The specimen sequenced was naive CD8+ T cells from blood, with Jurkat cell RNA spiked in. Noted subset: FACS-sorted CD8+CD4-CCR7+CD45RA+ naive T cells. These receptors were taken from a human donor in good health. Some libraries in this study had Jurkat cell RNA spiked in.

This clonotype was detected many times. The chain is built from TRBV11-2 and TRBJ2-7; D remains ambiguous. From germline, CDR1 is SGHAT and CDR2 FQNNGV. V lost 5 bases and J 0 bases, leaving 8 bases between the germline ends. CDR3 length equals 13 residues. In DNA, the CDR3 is TGTGCCAGCAGCGAAAACGGCTCCTACGAGCAGTACTTC. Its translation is CASSENGSYEQYF.

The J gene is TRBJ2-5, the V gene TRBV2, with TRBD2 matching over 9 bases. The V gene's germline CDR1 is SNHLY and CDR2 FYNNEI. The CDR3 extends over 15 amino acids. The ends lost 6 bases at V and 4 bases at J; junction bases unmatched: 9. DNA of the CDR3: TGTGCCAGCAGGGCAGCGGGGGGAAAAAGAGAGACCCAGTACTTC. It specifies CASRAAGGKRETQYF.

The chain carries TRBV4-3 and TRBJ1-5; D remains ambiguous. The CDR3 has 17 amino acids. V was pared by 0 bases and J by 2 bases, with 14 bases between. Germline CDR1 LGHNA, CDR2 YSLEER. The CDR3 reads CASSQDYPLFGNQPQHF. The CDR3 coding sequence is TGCGCCAGCAGCCAAGATTACCCATTGTTCGGCAATCAGCCCCAGCATTTT.

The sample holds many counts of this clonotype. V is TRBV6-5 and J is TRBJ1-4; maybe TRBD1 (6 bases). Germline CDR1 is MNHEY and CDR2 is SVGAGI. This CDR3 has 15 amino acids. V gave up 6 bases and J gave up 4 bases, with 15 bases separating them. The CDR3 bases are TGTGCCAGCAGCCAGTACAGGGTCGGTAATGAAAAACTGTTTTTT. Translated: CASSQYRVGNEKLFF.

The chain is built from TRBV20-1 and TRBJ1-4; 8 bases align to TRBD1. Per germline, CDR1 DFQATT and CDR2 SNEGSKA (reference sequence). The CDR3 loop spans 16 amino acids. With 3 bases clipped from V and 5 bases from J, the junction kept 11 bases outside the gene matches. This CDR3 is CSARGETDRANEKLFF. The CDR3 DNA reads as TGCAGTGCTAGGGGAGAAACGGACAGGGCAAATGAAAAACTGTTTTTT.

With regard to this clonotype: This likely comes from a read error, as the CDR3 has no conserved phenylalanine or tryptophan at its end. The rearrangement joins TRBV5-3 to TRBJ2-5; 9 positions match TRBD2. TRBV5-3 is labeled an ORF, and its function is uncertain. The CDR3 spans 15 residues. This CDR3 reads CASSLRAGGPETQYC. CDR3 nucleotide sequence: TGTGCCAGCAGCTTGCGAGCGGGAGGCCCGGAGACCCAGTACTGC.

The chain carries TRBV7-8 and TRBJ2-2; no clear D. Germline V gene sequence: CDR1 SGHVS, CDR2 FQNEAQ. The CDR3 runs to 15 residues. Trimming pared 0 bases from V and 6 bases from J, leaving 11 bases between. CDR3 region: CASSLATPLAGELFF. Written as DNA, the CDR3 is TGTGCCAGCAGCTTAGCAACTCCCCTTGCCGGGGAGCTGTTTTTT.

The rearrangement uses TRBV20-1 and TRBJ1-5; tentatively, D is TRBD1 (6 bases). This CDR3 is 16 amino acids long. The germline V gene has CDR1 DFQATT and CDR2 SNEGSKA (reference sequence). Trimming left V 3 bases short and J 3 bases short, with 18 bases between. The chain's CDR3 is CSASPTPGHHNQPQHF. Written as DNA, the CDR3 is TGCAGTGCTAGTCCCACCCCGGGACACCACAATCAGCCCCAGCATTTT.

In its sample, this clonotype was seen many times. The CDR3 region has the DNA TGTGCCAGCAGCGTGTCAGATCAGCCCCAGCATTTT. Amino acid sequence: CASSVSDQPQHF. The chain links TRBV5-6 to TRBJ1-5; no clear D gene. Germline V lookup: CDR1 SGHDT, CDR2 YYEEEE. V lost 4 bases, J lost 5 bases, and 7 bases lay in between. CDR3 length: 12 residues.

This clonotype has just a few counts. CDR3 in amino acids: CASTPAGLAPGEQYF. The CDR3 DNA follows: TGTGCCAGTACCCCAGCAGGACTAGCGCCGGGAGAGCAGTACTTC. The gene calls are TRBV19 and TRBJ2-7; 9 bases are a match to TRBD2. Germline V CDR1 and CDR2: LNHDA, SQIVND (reference sequence). The CDR3 is 15 amino acids. V was pared by 7 bases and J by 7 bases, with 14 bases of the junction left unmatched. Full variable domain (remainder filled in from reference TRBV19 and TRBJ2-7): DGGITQSPKYLFRKEGQNVTLSCEQNLNHDAMYWYRQDPGQGLRLIYYSQIVNDFQKGDIAEGYSVSREKKESFPLTVTSAQKNPTAFYLCASTPAGLAPGEQYFGPGTRLTVT.

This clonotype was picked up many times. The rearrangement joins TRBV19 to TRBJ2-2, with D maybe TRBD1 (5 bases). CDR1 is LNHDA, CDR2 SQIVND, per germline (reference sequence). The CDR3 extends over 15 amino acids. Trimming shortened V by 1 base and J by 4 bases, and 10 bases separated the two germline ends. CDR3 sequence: CASSIGTRATGELFF. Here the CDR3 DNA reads TGTGCCAGTAGTATAGGGACAAGGGCCACCGGGGAGCTGTTTTTT. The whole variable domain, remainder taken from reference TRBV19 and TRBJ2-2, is DGGITQSPKYLFRKEGQNVTLSCEQNLNHDAMYWYRQDPGQGLRLIYYSQIVNDFQKGDIAEGYSVSREKKESFPLTVTSAQKNPTAFYLCASSIGTRATGELFFGEGSRLTVL.

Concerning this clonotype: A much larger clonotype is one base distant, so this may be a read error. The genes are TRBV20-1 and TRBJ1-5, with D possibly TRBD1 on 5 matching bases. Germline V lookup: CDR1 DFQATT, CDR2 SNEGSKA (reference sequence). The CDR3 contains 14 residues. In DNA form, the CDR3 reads TGCAGTGCAAGGGATTGGGACTCCGCGGCGCCCCAGCAATTT. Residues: CSARDWDSAAPQQF.

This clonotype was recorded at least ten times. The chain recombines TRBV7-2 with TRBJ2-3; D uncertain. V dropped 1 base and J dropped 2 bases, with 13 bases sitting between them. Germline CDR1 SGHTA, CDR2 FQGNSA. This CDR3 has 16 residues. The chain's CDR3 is CASSLGVAVFTDTQYF. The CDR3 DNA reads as TGTGCCAGCAGCTTAGGCGTCGCCGTTTTCACAGATACGCAGTATTTT. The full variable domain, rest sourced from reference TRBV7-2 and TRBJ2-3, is GAGVSQSPSNKVTEKGKDVELRCDPISGHTALYWYRQSLGQGLEFLIYFQGNSAPDKSGLPSDRFSAERTGGSVSTLTIQRTQQEDSAVYLCASSLGVAVFTDTQYFGPGTRLTVL.

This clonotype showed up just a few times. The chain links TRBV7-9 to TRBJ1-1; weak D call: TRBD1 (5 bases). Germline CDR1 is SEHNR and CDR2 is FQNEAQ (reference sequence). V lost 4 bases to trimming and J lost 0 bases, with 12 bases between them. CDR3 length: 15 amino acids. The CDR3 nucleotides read TGTGCCAGCAGCTCACAGGACAACATGAACACTGAAGCTTTCTTT. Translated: CASSSQDNMNTEAFF.

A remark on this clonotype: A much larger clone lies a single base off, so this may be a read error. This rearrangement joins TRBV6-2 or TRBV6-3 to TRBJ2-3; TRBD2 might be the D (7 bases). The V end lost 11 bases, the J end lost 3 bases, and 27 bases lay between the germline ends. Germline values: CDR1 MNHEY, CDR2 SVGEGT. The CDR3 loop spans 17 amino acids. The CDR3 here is CARTRRGSLLATDTQYF. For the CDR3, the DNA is TGTGCCCGCACCAGGAGGGGGTCGTTACTAGCGACAGATACGCAGTATTTT.

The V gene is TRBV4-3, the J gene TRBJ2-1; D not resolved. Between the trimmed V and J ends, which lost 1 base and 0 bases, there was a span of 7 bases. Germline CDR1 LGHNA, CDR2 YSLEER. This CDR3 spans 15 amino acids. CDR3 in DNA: TGCGCCAGCAGCCAAGTTGTAGGCTCCTACAATGAGCAGTTCTTC. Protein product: CASSQVVGSYNEQFF.

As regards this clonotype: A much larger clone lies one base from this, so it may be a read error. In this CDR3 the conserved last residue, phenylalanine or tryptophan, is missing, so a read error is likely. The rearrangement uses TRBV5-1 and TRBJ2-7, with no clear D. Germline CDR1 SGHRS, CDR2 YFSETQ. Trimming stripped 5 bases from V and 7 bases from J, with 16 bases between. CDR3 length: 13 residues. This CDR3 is CASSVRTTREQYL. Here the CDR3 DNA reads TGCGCCAGCAGTGTGCGGACGACCCGGGAGCAGTACTTA.

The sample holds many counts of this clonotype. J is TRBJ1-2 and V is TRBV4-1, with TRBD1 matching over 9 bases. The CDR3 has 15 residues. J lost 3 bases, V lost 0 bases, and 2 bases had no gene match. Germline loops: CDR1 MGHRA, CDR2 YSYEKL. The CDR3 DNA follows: TGCGCCAGCAGCCAAGAGGGACAGGGTTACTATGGCTACACCTTC. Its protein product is CASSQEGQGYYGYTF.

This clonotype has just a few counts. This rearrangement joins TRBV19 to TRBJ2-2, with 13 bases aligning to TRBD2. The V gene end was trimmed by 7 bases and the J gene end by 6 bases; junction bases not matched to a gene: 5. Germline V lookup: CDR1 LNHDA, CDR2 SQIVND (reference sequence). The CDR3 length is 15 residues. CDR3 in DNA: TGTGCCAGTACCGGACTAGCGGGAGCGGCCGGGGAGCTGTTTTTT. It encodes CASTGLAGAAGELFF.

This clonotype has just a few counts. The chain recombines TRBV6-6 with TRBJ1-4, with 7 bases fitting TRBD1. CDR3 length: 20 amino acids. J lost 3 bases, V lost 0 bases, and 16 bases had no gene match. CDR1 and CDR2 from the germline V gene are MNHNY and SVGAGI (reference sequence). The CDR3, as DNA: TGTGCCAGCAGTTACTCGAAAGCCGGGACAGAAGATGGATCTAATGAAAAACTGTTTTTT. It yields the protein CASSYSKAGTEDGSNEKLFF.

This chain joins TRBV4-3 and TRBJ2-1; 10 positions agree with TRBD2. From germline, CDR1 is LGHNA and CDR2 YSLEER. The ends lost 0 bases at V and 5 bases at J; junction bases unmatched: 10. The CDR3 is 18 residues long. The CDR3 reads CASSQDPAGGPWDNEQFF. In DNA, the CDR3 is TGCGCCAGCAGCCAAGATCCAGCGGGGGGGCCATGGGACAATGAGCAGTTCTTC.

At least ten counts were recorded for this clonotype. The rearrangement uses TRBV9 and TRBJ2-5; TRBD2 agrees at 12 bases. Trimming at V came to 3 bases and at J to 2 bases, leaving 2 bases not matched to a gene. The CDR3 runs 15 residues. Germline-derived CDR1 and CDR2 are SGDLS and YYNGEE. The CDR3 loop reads CASSATSGGQETQYF. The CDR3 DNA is TGTGCCAGCAGCGCGACTAGCGGGGGACAAGAGACCCAGTACTTC.

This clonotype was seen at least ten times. In DNA, the CDR3 is TGTGCCAGCAGTTTAATAAGGCGGGACGAGCAGTACTTC. This codes for CASSLIRRDEQYF. This chain joins TRBV28 and TRBJ2-7; the D gene is possibly TRBD2 (5 bases). CDR1 MDHEN and CDR2 SYDVKM come from the germline V gene. This CDR3 comprises 13 residues. The V end lost 2 bases, the J end lost 5 bases, and 10 bases lay between the germline ends.